The clone carrying this T cell receptor beta chain was detected a few times. Its antigen is undetermined. The V gene's germline CDR1 is SGHVT and CDR2 SQSDAQ. Trimming left V 1 base short and J 1 base short, with 5 bases between. This CDR3 has 14 amino acids. The data belong to a study of type 1 and type 2 diabetes patients. The wider study: Samples came from type 1 diabetic, type 2 diabetic or nondiabetic people, recruited in China. Across the study, 18,976,912 paired-end reads were produced. Whole-study findings and limits: Between type 2 diabetes and control samples, V and J usage averaged approximately 0.97 correlation. Groups were not age- or gender-matched, which may bias interpretation.

PCR was run on genomic DNA. The TCR beta CDR3 region was amplified using 30 forward and 13 reverse primers. Each CDR3 protein is one row after TCRdb ran MiXCR on the multiplex PCR reads. The sample includes 270,000 or so distinct CDR3 sequences, 47% of them seen just once. Sample: peripheral blood mononuclear cells (PBMCs). The TCR originated in a man between 18 and 35 years old with type 2 diabetes. J is TRBJ2-1 and V is TRBV7-4; perhaps TRBD1 as D (5 bases). CDR3 loop: CASSLGTSYNEQFF. The CDR3 DNA sequence: TGTGCCAGCAGCTTAGGGACATCCTACAATGAGCAGTTCTTC.